Listed below are T cell receptor beta chains from one sample, sequenced in a study of human T cells and chemical hapten exposure. From the RACE reads, TCRdb called clonotypes with MiXCR, one entry per CDR3 protein. The sample lists around 110,000 distinct CDR3 sequences; 9% to 13% were seen once. Here the sequenced sample was whole blood, taken in connection with sensitization to the hapten diphenylcyclopropenone (DPC). These receptors originate from a woman between 45 and 65 years old with alopecia areata. Some clones in this sample may be carry-over from other donors' samples. The CDR3 runs from the conserved cysteine through the conserved F or W. D genes are given only for firm matches. Size tells how often a clone was seen (once, few, many) or the class of an expanded clone, and some rows leave it out.

cdr3_length d_call j_call clone_size v_call cdr3_nt cdr3_aa
17 NA TRBJ1-1 few TRBV18 TGTGCCAGCTCACCTTTACCGCAACTGGGGGAGGGCACTGAAGCTTTCTTT CASSPLPQLGEGTEAFF
15 NA TRBJ1-5 many TRBV19 TGTGCCAGTAGTATAGTCCGGGGGATCAATCAGCCCCAGCATTTT CASSIVRGINQPQHF
15 TRBD2 TRBJ2-7 NA TRBV5-4 TGTGCCAGCAGCTCGGCTGCGGGGGGACGCTACGAGCAGTACTTC CASSSAAGGRYEQYF
15 NA TRBJ2-3 NA TRBV7-2 TGTGCCAGCAGCTTAGCGGGAGCCTCGGGAGATACGCAGTATTTT CASSLAGASGDTQYF
18 TRBD1 TRBJ1-1 many TRBV18 TGTGCCAGCTCACCACGGTATTTCGGACAGGGAATGAACACTGAAGCTTTCTTT CASSPRYFGQGMNTEAFF
13 NA TRBJ2-5 many TRBV28 TGTGCCGCCAGAGCAGGTGCAGGGGCGACCCAGTACTTC CAARAGAGATQYF
13 NA TRBJ2-1 NA TRBV18 TGTGCCAGCTCACCCCGGGGTGCTAATGAGCAGTTCTTC CASSPRGANEQFF
13 NA TRBJ2-3 many TRBV19 TGTGCCAGTAGTCCCTCGGGAGTCGGTACGCAGTATTTT CASSPSGVGTQYF
14 TRBD1 TRBJ2-1 few TRBV28 TGTGCCAGCAGTTGGGACAGGATAGGGAATGAGCAGTTCTTC CASSWDRIGNEQFF
13 NA TRBJ2-3 NA TRBV4-2 TGTGCCAGCAGCCAGCCGGGGTCAGATACGCAGTATTTT CASSQPGSDTQYF
15 NA TRBJ2-5 NA TRBV2 TGTGCCAGCCAACCTCCGTCGGCTCTAGGAGGGACCCAGTACTTC CASQPPSALGGTQYF
17 TRBD2 TRBJ2-2 few TRBV20-1 TGCAGTGCTAGACCCTCGGGCCTAGCGGGAGGAACCGGGGAGCTGTTTTTT CSARPSGLAGGTGELFF
13 TRBD1 TRBJ2-7 many TRBV6-5 TGTGCCAGCAGCTTGGGACAGCTCTACGAGCAGTACTTC CASSLGQLYEQYF
14 NA TRBJ1-5 few TRBV7-8 TGTGTCAGCAGCTTAGAGACAGCTAATCAGCCCCAGCATTTT CVSSLETANQPQHF
14 TRBD1 TRBJ1-2 NA TRBV28 TGTGCCAGCAGCTCAGGACAGGGCGTCCGTGGCTACACCTTC CASSSGQGVRGYTF
15 NA TRBJ2-2 many TRBV12-3/TRBV12-4 TGTGCCAGCAGGGCCGAGGGGGGTCGGGACGGGGAGCTGTTTTTT CASRAEGGRDGELFF
17 TRBD1 TRBJ2-1 few TRBV14 TGTGCCAGCAGCTCCCTCTCGGGACAGGGGGTTTTGGGAGAGCAGTTCTTC CASSSLSGQGVLGEQFF
15 NA TRBJ2-3 NA TRBV5-1 TGCGCCAGCAGTTTGGAGGGACGGGCCACAGATACGCAGTATTTT CASSLEGRATDTQYF
15 NA TRBJ2-3 few TRBV20-1 TGCAGTGCTACCCCTGTGACCGCAATCACAGATACGCAGTATTTT CSATPVTAITDTQYF
11 NA TRBJ1-4 NA TRBV12-3/TRBV12-4 TGTGCCAGCGGGCAGGATGAAAAACTGTTTTTT CASGQDEKLFF
12 NA TRBJ1-1 NA TRBV28 TGTGCCATCTCGTCGGGGCGGACTGAAGCTTTCTTT CAISSGRTEAFF
14 NA TRBJ1-1 many TRBV12-3/TRBV12-4 TGTGCCAGCAGCGCTCGGACAGATTTTACTGAAGCTTTCTTT CASSARTDFTEAFF
12 NA TRBJ1-2 many TRBV29-1 TGCAGCGCCCACTTACCTCCCTATGGCTACACCTTC CSAHLPPYGYTF
17 TRBD2 TRBJ2-3 many TRBV11-2 TGTGCCAGCAGCTTAGGGCTGACTAGCGGGGGGATAGGTACGCAGTATTTT CASSLGLTSGGIGTQYF
14 NA TRBJ1-1 NA TRBV18 TGTGCCAGCTCCCAAGGACCGCTGAACACTGAAGCTTTCTTT CASSQGPLNTEAFF
19 TRBD1 TRBJ2-5 many TRBV7-2 TGTGCCAGCAGCTTACGACCGGGGCAGGGGGTTTCTAACCAAGAGACCCAGTACTTC CASSLRPGQGVSNQETQYF
14 NA TRBJ2-4 NA TRBV29-1 TGCAGCGTCTCTCCTGGAGGGGCCAAAAACATTCAGTACTTC CSVSPGGAKNIQYF
15 TRBD1 TRBJ1-6 many TRBV5-1 TGCGCCAGCAGCGACCGACAGGGGATGAATTCACCCCTCCACTTT CASSDRQGMNSPLHF
15 NA TRBJ1-5 few TRBV18 TGTGCCAGCTCCCCTGAGGTCGTCGGCAATCAGCCCCAGCATTTT CASSPEVVGNQPQHF
15 NA TRBJ1-4 few TRBV5-1 TGCGCCAGCAGTCAAGGCGCCACAACTAATGAAAAACTGTTTTTT CASSQGATTNEKLFF
15 NA TRBJ2-1 few TRBV19 TGTGCCAGTAGTATCTCGGGGATCTATGGCAATGAGCAGTTCTTC CASSISGIYGNEQFF
15 TRBD1 TRBJ1-6 many TRBV6-6 TGTGCCAGCAGTTTAACAGGGGGCCAGGTTTCACCCCTCCACTTT CASSLTGGQVSPLHF
15 TRBD1 TRBJ1-2 NA TRBV6-4 TGTGCCAGCAGTGACCCCGGGACAGGGACCAATGGCTACACCTTC CASSDPGTGTNGYTF
15 TRBD1 TRBJ2-7 few TRBV27 TGTGCCAGCAGTTCAGGGACAGGGATCAACTACGAGCAGTACTTC CASSSGTGINYEQYF
17 TRBD1 TRBJ2-3 few TRBV12-3/TRBV12-4 TGTGCCAGCAGTCCCCCCTTGGGACAGGGGACTGGGAGTACGCAGTATTTT CASSPPLGQGTGSTQYF
15 NA TRBJ1-3 NA TRBV6-1 TGTGCCAGCAGTGAACAGGGGATCTATGGAAACACCATATATTTT CASSEQGIYGNTIYF
13 NA TRBJ2-7 few TRBV20-1 TGCAGTGCTAGGATGACTTCTACCTACGAGCAGTACTTC CSARMTSTYEQYF
15 NA TRBJ1-3 many TRBV2 TGTGCCAGCAGTGAAGTACGGGGGGCTGGAAACACCATATATTTT CASSEVRGAGNTIYF
14 NA TRBJ1-1 many TRBV7-2 TGTGCCAGCAGCACCCAACAGGGGAACACTGAAGCTTTCTTT CASSTQQGNTEAFF
14 NA TRBJ1-2 many TRBV27 TGTGCCAGCAGTTATAGTTCAGCTAACTATGGCTACACCTTC CASSYSSANYGYTF
17 NA TRBJ2-1 few TRBV6-2/TRBV6-3 TGTGCCAGCAGTTACCCCCAAGGGGGGAGCTCCTACAATGAGCAGTTCTTC CASSYPQGGSSYNEQFF
13 NA TRBJ2-1 few TRBV13 TGTGCCAGCAGCTTAGGCCCGCGTTCTAAGCAGTTCTTC CASSLGPRSKQFF
13 TRBD1 TRBJ2-5 NA TRBV7-2 TGTGCCAGCAGCCGGGACAGGGGTGAGACCCAGTACTTC CASSRDRGETQYF
16 NA TRBJ2-1 many TRBV11-2 TGTGCCAGCAGCCCCCAGATTTCCCCACGCTACAATGAGCAGTTCTTC CASSPQISPRYNEQFF
17 TRBD2 TRBJ2-1 many TRBV7-2 TGTGCCAGCAGCTTAGGGGATTTAGCGGGAGGACTTCGTGAGCAGTTCTTC CASSLGDLAGGLREQFF
15 TRBD2 TRBJ2-1 NA TRBV9 TGTGCCAGCAGCGCATATTCCGGGACTAGCAATGAGCAGTTCTTC CASSAYSGTSNEQFF
15 NA TRBJ2-1 NA TRBV4-3 TGCGCCAGCAGCCAGCAGGGGGGTAGAATCAATGAGCAGTTCTTC CASSQQGGRINEQFF
15 NA TRBJ2-7 few TRBV7-2 TGTGCCAGCAGCTTAGGGAGTGGTAAATCCTACGAGCAGTACTTC CASSLGSGKSYEQYF
16 TRBD2 TRBJ2-3 NA TRBV27 TGTGCCAGCAGTACAAGGCTAGCGGGGTACACAGATACGCAGTATTTT CASSTRLAGYTDTQYF
13 TRBD1 TRBJ1-2 NA TRBV12-3/TRBV12-4 TGTGCCAGCAGTCAGGGACAGACCTATGGCTACACCTTC CASSQGQTYGYTF
13 NA TRBJ1-2 NA TRBV3-1 TGTGCCAGCAGCCTCCTTAACCCTCATGGCTACACCTTC CASSLLNPHGYTF
16 NA TRBJ2-2 few TRBV7-2 TGTGCCAGCAGCCCGGGAGGGACAGGCGACACCGGGGAGCTGTTTTTT CASSPGGTGDTGELFF
13 NA TRBJ2-3 NA TRBV12-5 TGTGCTAGTGGGTTGGGGGGCACAGATACGCAGTATTTT CASGLGGTDTQYF
12 NA TRBJ2-7 NA TRBV29-1 TGCAGCGTTGAAGCAGGGAGGTACGAGCAGTACTTC CSVEAGRYEQYF
15 NA TRBJ2-1 few TRBV7-6 TGTGCCAGCAGTTTAATAGCGGATTCCTACAATGAGCAGTTCTTC CASSLIADSYNEQFF